The 25 T cell receptor beta chains presented below share a single source sample, sequenced in a study of blood T cell repertoires in COVID-19. The assay was immunoSEQ multiplex PCR, and TCRdb's table has in-frame clones only and misses some. The sample includes 75,000 to 90,000 clones, 91% of them seen just once. Sequencing was carried out using peripheral blood. These TCRs come from a human donor in a cohort sampled during active COVID-19.

The genes are TRBV19 and TRBJ2-3; D not resolved. The ends were cut back, 3 bases at V and 3 bases at J, with 13 bases in the middle. Germline V gene lookup returns CDR1 LNHDA and CDR2 SQIVND (reference sequence). The CDR3 totals 15 residues. DNA of the CDR3: TGTGCCAGTAGTATGAAAAGAACTTGGACAGATACGCAGTATTTT. Translation: CASSMKRTWTDTQYF.

The rearrangement uses TRBV5-1 and TRBJ2-5, with 10 bases aligning to TRBD1. CDR1 and CDR2 (germline): SGHRS, YFSETQ. The length of the CDR3 is 14 residues. Unmatched junction bases numbered 1, after V lost 2 bases and J lost 3 bases. In DNA form, the CDR3 reads TGCGCCAGCAGCTTCGGGACAGGGGAAGAGACCCAGTACTTC. This gives the protein CASSFGTGEETQYF.

This CDR3 reads CASSLGQVPYEQYF. In DNA form, the CDR3 reads TGTGCCAGCAGCTTAGGGCAGGTCCCCTACGAGCAGTACTTC. The chain links TRBV7-3 to TRBJ2-7; no reliable D call. Trimming stripped 2 bases from V and 2 bases from J, with 10 bases between. This CDR3 comprises 14 residues. Germline lookup yields CDR1 SGHTA and CDR2 FQGTGA.

The chain uses TRBV3-1 (or the pseudogene TRBV3-2) and TRBJ1-1; the D gene is possibly TRBD1 (5 bases). Between the trimmed V and J ends, which lost 0 bases and 1 base, there was a span of 9 bases. Per germline, CDR1 LGHDT and CDR2 YNNKEL (reference sequence). CDR3 length: 15 residues. The CDR3 loop reads CASSQDGGANTEAFF. The CDR3 nucleotides are TGTGCCAGCAGCCAAGATGGAGGGGCGAACACTGAAGCTTTCTTT.

V usage is TRBV5-8 and J usage is TRBJ1-4, with a weak D call TRBD1 (5 bases). There are 15 residues in the CDR3. CDR1 and CDR2 from the germline V gene are SGHTS and YDEGEE. The V end lost 1 base, the J end lost 2 bases, and 9 bases lay between the germline ends. The CDR3, as DNA: TGTGCCAGCAGCTTGCGGGGGTTCACTAATGAAAAACTGTTTTTT. This codes for CASSLRGFTNEKLFF.

The chain uses TRBV27 and TRBJ2-5, with 7 bases fitting TRBD1. This CDR3 is built from 14 residues. The V gene's germline CDR1 is MNHEY and CDR2 SMNVEV (reference sequence). V dropped 5 bases and J dropped 5; count of bases not matched to a gene: 8. DNA for the CDR3: TGTGCCAGCAGTCGTAACAGGGGAGTGGAGACCCAGTACTTC. It translates to CASSRNRGVETQYF.

The genes are TRBV29-1 and TRBJ1-4, with 8 bases matching TRBD1. This CDR3 is built from 13 residues. Germline CDR1 and CDR2: SQVTM and ANQGSEA. V trimming: 7 bases; J trimming: 8 bases; junction bases outside the gene matches: 9. Written as DNA, the CDR3 is TGCAGCGGAAAGGACAGGGTACGAGAAAAACTGTTTTTT. Its translation is CSGKDRVREKLFF. The full variable domain, in which reference TRBV29-1 and TRBJ1-4 provide the parts outside the CDR3, is SAVISQKPSRDICQRGTSLTIQCQVDSQVTMMFWYRQQPGQSLTLIATANQGSEATYESGFVIDKFPISRPNLTFSTLTVSNMSPEDSSIYLCSGKDRVREKLFFGSGTQLSVL.

V gene TRBV5-1 combines with J gene TRBJ1-6; D call uncertain. Germline-derived CDR1 and CDR2 are SGHRS and YFSETQ. Trimming pared 0 bases from V and 10 bases from J, leaving 11 bases between. The CDR3 is made up of 14 amino acids. Here the CDR3 DNA reads TGCGCCAGCAGCTTGGTGGAGGGCTCCTCACCCCTCCACTTT. Its protein is CASSLVEGSSPLHF.

The V call is TRBV7-9, the J call TRBJ2-7, with 7 bases identical to TRBD1. CDR3 length: 17 residues. Germline values: CDR1 SEHNR, CDR2 FQNEAQ (reference sequence). The J segment lost 0 bases and the V segment lost 5 bases, leaving 13 bases of the junction unmatched. The CDR3 DNA is TGTGCCAGCAGCACAGCAGGGGACAGCCTCATCTCCTACGAGCAGTACTTC. Translated: CASSTAGDSLISYEQYF.

The chain has TRBV7-9 and TRBJ2-7; TRBD2 aligns across 8 bases. The V gene end was trimmed by 5 bases and the J gene end by 6 bases; junction bases not matched to a gene: 6. Germline CDR1 SEHNR, CDR2 FQNEAQ (reference sequence). The CDR3 contains 13 residues. CDR3 in DNA: TGTGCCAGCAGCCTGACCGGGGGGGGCGAGCAGTACTTC. Residues: CASSLTGGGEQYF.

This chain links TRBV4-3 with TRBJ1-2; maybe TRBD1 (6 bases). V was shortened by 0 bases and J by 3 bases, with 11 bases between the two germline ends. This CDR3 has 15 amino acids. From germline, CDR1 is LGHNA and CDR2 YSLEER. This chain's CDR3 is CASSQEYREDYGYTF. The CDR3 DNA follows: TGCGCCAGCAGCCAAGAATACAGGGAAGACTATGGCTACACCTTC.

This chain links TRBV16 with TRBJ1-3; D might be TRBD1 (5 bases). Germline V gene data show CDR1 as KGHSY and CDR2 as FQNENV. V was clipped by 1 base and J by 0 bases, with 16 bases between them. CDR3 length: 18 residues. The CDR3 DNA is TGTGCCAGCAGCCAATATCGTGGAGGGGCCTTCTCTGGAAACACCATATATTTT. Translating gives CASSQYRGGAFSGNTIYF.

This clone appeared once. This chain joins TRBV5-1 and TRBJ2-1; no clear D. The V gene's germline CDR1 is SGHRS and CDR2 YFSETQ. The CDR3 is 18 amino acids. V was trimmed by 0 bases and J by 0 bases, leaving 16 bases between them. The CDR3 region has the DNA TGCGCCAGCAGCTTGGGAGGCTTTGGTTTAAGCTCCTACAATGAGCAGTTCTTC. Translation gives CASSLGGFGLSSYNEQFF.

The chain uses TRBV19 and TRBJ1-2; no definite D call. With 4 bases removed from V and 5 bases from J, the gap between germline ends came to 8 bases. The CDR3 has 12 amino acids. Germline V gives CDR1 LNHDA, CDR2 SQIVND (reference sequence). The CDR3 region has the DNA TGTGCCAGTAGTAGCGGGTGGTATGGCTACACCTTC. Its protein is CASSSGWYGYTF.

In DNA form, the CDR3 reads TGTGCCAGTAAGAGACACGGGAACACTGAAGCTTTCTTT. Its translation is CASKRHGNTEAFF. The gene calls are TRBV19 and TRBJ1-1, with no clear D. Germline assignment: CDR1 LNHDA and CDR2 SQIVND (reference sequence). This CDR3 region has 13 residues. V was pared by 7 bases and J by 1 base, with 10 bases between.

This clone was recorded only once. In nucleotides, the CDR3 is TGTGCCAGCAGCTGGACAGGGCAAACTGAAGCTTTCTTT. Amino acids: CASSWTGQTEAFF. The gene calls are TRBV7-2 and TRBJ1-1; TRBD1 matches at 8 bases. CDR3 length: 13 amino acids. The germline V gene has CDR1 SGHTA and CDR2 FQGNSA. J lost 5 bases, V lost 4 bases, and 3 bases had no gene match.

V and J are TRBV6-6 and TRBJ2-2; TRBD2 matches 7 bases. The CDR3 length is 16 residues. Trimming removed 1 base from V and 6 bases from J; junction bases left unmatched: 8. The germline CDR1 and CDR2 sequences are MNHNY and SVGAGI (reference sequence). This chain's CDR3 is CASSYFRGEPPGELFF. As DNA, the CDR3 is TGTGCCAGCAGTTACTTTCGGGGGGAACCCCCCGGGGAGCTGTTTTTT.

The rearrangement uses TRBV5-4 and TRBJ2-5; 9 bases map to TRBD1. V lost 0 bases and J lost 3; bases outside the gene matches: 0. From germline, CDR1 is SGHNT and CDR2 YYREEE (reference sequence). The CDR3 totals 14 residues. In DNA, the CDR3 is TGTGCCAGCAGCTTGGGGACAGGGGAAGAGACCCAGTACTTC. Translated, it gives CASSLGTGEETQYF.

V is TRBV27 and J is TRBJ2-1, with 12 bases that match TRBD2. J lost 8 bases, V lost 2 bases, and 4 bases had no gene match. The CDR3 has 15 residues. From germline, CDR1 is MNHEY and CDR2 SMNVEV (reference sequence). CDR3 protein: CASSLLAGGLYEQFF. DNA for the CDR3: TGTGCCAGCAGTTTACTAGCGGGGGGGCTGTATGAGCAGTTCTTC.

The chain links TRBV7-9 to TRBJ2-5, with D possibly TRBD1 on 6 matching bases. Germline CDR1 is SEHNR and CDR2 is FQNEAQ (reference sequence). V lost 0 bases to trimming and J lost 7 bases, with 6 bases between them. CDR3 length: 12 residues. DNA of the CDR3: TGTGCCAGCAGCTTAGCGACAGGGACCCAGTACTTC. Encoded protein: CASSLATGTQYF.

V and J are TRBV2 and TRBJ1-1; 7 bases line up with TRBD1. The V gene's germline CDR1 is SNHLY and CDR2 FYNNEI. This CDR3 has 12 residues. The junction had 6 bases not matched to a gene; V was cut back by 7 bases and J by 7 bases. DNA of the CDR3: TGTGCCAGCACCGAGACAGGGAGTGAAGCTTTCTTT. Translating it yields CASTETGSEAFF.

This clone came up once. The genes are TRBV19 and TRBJ2-1; TRBD2 matches 14 bases. The CDR3 extends over 15 amino acids. The J segment lost 7 bases and the V segment lost 3 bases, leaving 2 bases of the junction unmatched. Per germline, CDR1 LNHDA and CDR2 SQIVND (reference sequence). DNA of the CDR3: TGTGCCAGTAGTATGGGACTAGCGGGGGATAATGAGCAGTTCTTC. The encoded protein is CASSMGLAGDNEQFF.

The gene calls are TRBV7-8 and TRBJ2-1, with 11 bases lining up with TRBD1. The V gene end was trimmed by 5 bases and the J gene end by 2 bases; junction bases not matched to a gene: 14. In germline, CDR1 is SGHVS, CDR2 FQNEAQ. The CDR3 is 19 amino acids. For the CDR3, the DNA is TGTGCCAGCAGCCAAAGGGACAGGGGGTCGGGGGTGACCTACAATGAGCAGTTCTTC. Translated, it gives CASSQRDRGSGVTYNEQFF.

The chain has TRBV5-1 and TRBJ2-1; the D gene is possibly TRBD2 (5 bases). The germline V gene has CDR1 SGHRS and CDR2 YFSETQ. The CDR3 totals 17 residues. V was shortened by 0 bases and J by 2 bases, with 15 bases between the two germline ends. This CDR3 reads CASSLDSSPPPYNEQFF. The CDR3 DNA reads TGCGCCAGCAGCTTGGATTCTAGCCCTCCCCCCTACAATGAGCAGTTCTTC.

This clone has just one count. The chain recombines TRBV5-5 with TRBJ2-7, with 13 bases identical to TRBD2. The CDR3 runs 16 residues. V was clipped by 4 bases and J by 4 bases; unmatched bases: 8. Germline CDR1 reads SGHKS; CDR2 reads YYEKEE (reference sequence). The CDR3 coding sequence is TGTGCCAGCAGCGCCCGGACTAGCGGGGGTACTTACGAGCAGTACTTC. Encoded protein: CASSARTSGGTYEQYF.